This T cell receptor beta chain stems from a study of PD-1 blockade in classical Hodgkin lymphoma. Sequenced by immunoSEQ multiplex PCR; TCRdb stores in-frame clones only, minus some. The table includes almost 100,000 clones, roughly 92% detected once. Trimming left V 6 bases short and J 4 bases short, with 10 bases between. The CDR3 runs 13 residues. The germline CDR1 and CDR2 sequences are SNHLY and FYNNEI. Every patient relapsed after autologous stem cell transplantation, and brentuximab vedotin exposure varied. Sample: peripheral blood mononuclear cells (PBMCs), taken at baseline. V is TRBV2 and J is TRBJ1-5; no firm D call. The TCR originated in a human donor with classical Hodgkin lymphoma. The CDR3 sequence is CASRRGLNQPQHF. DNA of the CDR3: TGTGCCAGCAGGCGGGGTTTAAATCAGCCCCAGCATTTT.